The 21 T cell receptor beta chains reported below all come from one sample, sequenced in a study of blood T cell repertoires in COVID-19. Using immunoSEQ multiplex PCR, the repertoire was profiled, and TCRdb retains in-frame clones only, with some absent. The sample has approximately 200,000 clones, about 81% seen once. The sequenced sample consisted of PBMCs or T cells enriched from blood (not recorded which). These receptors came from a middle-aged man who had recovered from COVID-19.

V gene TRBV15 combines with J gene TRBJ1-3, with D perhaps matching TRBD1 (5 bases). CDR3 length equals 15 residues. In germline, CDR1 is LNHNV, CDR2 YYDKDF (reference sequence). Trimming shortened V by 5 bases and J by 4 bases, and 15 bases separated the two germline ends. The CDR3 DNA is TGTGCCACCAGCGGCGACAGTTGGGTCGGAAACACCATATATTTT. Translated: CATSGDSWVGNTIYF.

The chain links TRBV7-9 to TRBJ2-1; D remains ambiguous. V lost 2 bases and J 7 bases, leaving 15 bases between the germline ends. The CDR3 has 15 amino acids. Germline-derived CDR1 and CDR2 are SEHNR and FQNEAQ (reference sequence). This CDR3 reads CASSLNRLGRNEQFF. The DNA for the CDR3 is TGTGCCAGCAGCTTAAATCGGCTGGGCCGGAATGAGCAGTTCTTC.

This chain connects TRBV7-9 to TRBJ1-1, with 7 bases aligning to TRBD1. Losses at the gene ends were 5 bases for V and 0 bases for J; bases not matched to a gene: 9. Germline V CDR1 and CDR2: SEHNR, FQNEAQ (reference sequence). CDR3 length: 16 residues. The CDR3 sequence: CASSPRDSEMNTEAFF. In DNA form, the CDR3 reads TGTGCCAGCAGCCCCCGGGACAGCGAGATGAACACTGAAGCTTTCTTT.

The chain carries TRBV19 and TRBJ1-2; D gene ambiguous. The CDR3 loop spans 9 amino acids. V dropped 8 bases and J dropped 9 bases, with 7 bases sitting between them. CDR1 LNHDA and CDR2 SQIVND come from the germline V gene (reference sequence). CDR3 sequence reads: CASGESYTF. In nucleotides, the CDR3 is TGTGCCAGTGGAGAGAGCTACACCTTC.

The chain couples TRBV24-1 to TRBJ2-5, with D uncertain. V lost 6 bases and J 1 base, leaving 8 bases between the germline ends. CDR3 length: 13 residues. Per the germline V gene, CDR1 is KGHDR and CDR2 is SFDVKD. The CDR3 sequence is CATSPPFQETQYF. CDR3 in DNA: TGTGCCACCAGTCCCCCATTCCAAGAGACCCAGTACTTC.

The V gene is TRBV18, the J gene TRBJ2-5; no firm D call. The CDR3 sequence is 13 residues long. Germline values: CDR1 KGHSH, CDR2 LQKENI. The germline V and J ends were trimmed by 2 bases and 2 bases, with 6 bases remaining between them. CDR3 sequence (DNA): TGTGCCAGCTCACCAACACAGCAAGAGACCCAGTACTTC. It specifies CASSPTQQETQYF.

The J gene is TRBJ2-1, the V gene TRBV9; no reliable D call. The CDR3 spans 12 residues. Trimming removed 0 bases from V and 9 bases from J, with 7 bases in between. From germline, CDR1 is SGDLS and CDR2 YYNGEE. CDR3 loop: CASSVASSEQFF. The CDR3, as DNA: TGTGCCAGCAGCGTAGCTTCGAGTGAGCAGTTCTTC. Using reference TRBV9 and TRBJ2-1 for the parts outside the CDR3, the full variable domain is DSGVTQTPKHLITATGQRVTLRCSPRSGDLSVYWYQQSLDQGLQFLIQYYNGEERAKGNILERFSAQQFPDLHSELNLSSLELGDSALYFCASSVASSEQFFGPGTRLTVL.

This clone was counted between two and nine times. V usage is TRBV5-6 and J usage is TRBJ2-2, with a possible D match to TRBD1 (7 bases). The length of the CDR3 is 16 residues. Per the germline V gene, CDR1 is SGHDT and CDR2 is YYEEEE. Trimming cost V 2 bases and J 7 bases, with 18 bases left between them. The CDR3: CASSFGGRGEIGELFF. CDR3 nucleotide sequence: TGTGCCAGCAGCTTCGGTGGCAGGGGGGAGATCGGGGAGCTGTTTTTT.

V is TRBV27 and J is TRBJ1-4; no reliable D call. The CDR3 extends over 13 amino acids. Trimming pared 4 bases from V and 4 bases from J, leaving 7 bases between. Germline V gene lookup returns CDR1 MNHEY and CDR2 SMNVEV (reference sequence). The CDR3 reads CASSWAINEKLFF. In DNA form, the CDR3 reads TGTGCCAGCAGTTGGGCGATTAATGAAAAACTGTTTTTT.

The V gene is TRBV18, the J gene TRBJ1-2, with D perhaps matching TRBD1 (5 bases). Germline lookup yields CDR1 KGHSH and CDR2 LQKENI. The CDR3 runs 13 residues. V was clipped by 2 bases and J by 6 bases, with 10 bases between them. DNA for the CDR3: TGTGCCAGCTCACCAGGATTAGGGGATGGCTACACCTTC. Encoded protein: CASSPGLGDGYTF.

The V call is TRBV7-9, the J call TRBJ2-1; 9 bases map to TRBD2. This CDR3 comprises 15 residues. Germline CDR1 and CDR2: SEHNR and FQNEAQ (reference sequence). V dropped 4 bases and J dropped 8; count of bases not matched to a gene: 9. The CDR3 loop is CASSSSRGLADEQFF. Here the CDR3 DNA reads TGTGCCAGCAGCTCCTCCAGGGGACTAGCCGATGAGCAGTTCTTC.

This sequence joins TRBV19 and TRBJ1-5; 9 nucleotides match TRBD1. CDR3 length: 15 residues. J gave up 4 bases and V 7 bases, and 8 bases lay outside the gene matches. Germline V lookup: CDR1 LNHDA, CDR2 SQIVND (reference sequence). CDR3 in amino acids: CASTEWTGDNQPQHF. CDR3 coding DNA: TGTGCCAGTACCGAATGGACAGGGGATAATCAGCCCCAGCATTTT.

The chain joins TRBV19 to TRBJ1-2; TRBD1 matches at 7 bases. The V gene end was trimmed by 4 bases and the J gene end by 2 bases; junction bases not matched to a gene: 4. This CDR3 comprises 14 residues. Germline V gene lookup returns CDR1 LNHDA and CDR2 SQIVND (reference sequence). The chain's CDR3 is CASSTTTGNYGYTF. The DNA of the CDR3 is TGTGCCAGTAGTACCACGACAGGGAACTATGGCTACACCTTC.

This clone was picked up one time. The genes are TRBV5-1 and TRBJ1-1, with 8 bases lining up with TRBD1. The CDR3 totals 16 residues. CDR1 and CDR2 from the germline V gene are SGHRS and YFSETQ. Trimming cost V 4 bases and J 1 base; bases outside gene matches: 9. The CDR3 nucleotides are TGCGCCAGCAGCACCCCAGGGGGCATGAGGAACACTGAAGCTTTCTTT. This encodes CASSTPGGMRNTEAFF. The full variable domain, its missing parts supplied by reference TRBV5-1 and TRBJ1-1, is KAGVTQTPRYLIKTRGQQVTLSCSPISGHRSVSWYQQTPGQGLQFLFEYFSETQRNKGNFPGRFSGRQFSNSRSEMNVSTLELGDSALYLCASSTPGGMRNTEAFFGQGTRLTVV.

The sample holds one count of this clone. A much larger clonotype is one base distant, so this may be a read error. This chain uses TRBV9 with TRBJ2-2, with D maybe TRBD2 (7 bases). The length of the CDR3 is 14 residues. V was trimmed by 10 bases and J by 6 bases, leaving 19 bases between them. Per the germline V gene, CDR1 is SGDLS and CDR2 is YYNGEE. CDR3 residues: CARGNGGASGELFF. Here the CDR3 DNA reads TGTGCCCGCGGTAATGGGGGGGCATCCGGGGAGCTGTTTTTT.

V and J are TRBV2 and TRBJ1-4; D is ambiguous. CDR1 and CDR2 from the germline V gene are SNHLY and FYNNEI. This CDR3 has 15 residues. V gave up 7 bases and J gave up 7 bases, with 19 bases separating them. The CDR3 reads CASKPVGKLGEKLFF. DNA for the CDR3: TGTGCCAGCAAACCCGTGGGCAAGTTGGGTGAAAAACTGTTTTTT.

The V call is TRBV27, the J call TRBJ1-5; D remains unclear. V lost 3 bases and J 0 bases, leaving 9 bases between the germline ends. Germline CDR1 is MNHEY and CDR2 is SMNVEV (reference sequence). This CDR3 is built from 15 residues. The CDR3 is CASSFASHSNQPQHF. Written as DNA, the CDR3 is TGTGCCAGCAGTTTCGCCAGTCATAGCAATCAGCCCCAGCATTTT.

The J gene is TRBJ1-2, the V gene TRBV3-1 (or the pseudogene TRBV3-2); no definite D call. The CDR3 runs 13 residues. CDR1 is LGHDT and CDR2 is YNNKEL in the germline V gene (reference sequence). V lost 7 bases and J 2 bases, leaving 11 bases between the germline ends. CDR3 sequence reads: CASKYRRNYGYTF. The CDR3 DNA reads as TGTGCCAGCAAGTATCGGAGAAACTATGGCTACACCTTC.

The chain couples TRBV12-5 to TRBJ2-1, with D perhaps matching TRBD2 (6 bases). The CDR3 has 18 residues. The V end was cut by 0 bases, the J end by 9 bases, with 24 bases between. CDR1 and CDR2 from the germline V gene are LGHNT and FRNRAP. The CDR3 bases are TGTGCTAGTGGTTTGGTACTGGGGAGGCGGGTAGGTATCGGTGAGCAGTTCTTC. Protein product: CASGLVLGRRVGIGEQFF.

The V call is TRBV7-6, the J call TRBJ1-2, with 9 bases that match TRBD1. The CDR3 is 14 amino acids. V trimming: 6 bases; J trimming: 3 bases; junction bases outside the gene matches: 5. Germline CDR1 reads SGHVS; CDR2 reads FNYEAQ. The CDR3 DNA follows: TGTGCCAGCAGTAGGGACAGGGCCTACTATGGCTACACCTTC. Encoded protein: CASSRDRAYYGYTF. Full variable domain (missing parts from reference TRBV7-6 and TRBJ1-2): GAGVSQSPRYKVTKRGQDVALRCDPISGHVSLYWYRQALGQGPEFLTYFNYEAQQDKSGLPNDRFSAERPEGSISTLTIQRTEQRDSAMYRCASSRDRAYYGYTFGSGTRLTVV.

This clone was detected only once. The CDR3: CASSPQMIQYF. CDR3 nucleotide sequence: TGTGCCAGCAGCCCACAGATGATCCAGTACTTC. The rearrangement uses TRBV7-6 and TRBJ2-5; unclear D gene. Germline V gene sequence: CDR1 SGHVS, CDR2 FNYEAQ. The CDR3 totals 11 residues. The V and J ends lost 5 bases and 10 bases respectively, with 11 bases between them. The variable domain in full, with the rest retrieved from reference TRBV7-6 and TRBJ2-5, is GAGVSQSPRYKVTKRGQDVALRCDPISGHVSLYWYRQALGQGPEFLTYFNYEAQQDKSGLPNDRFSAERPEGSISTLTIQRTEQRDSAMYRCASSPQMIQYFGPGTRLLVL.